The 32 T cell receptor beta chains below all came from one sample that was sequenced in a study of T cells after yellow fever vaccination. TCRdb used MiXCR to reprocess the 5' RACE reads, holding one entry per CDR3 protein. The table records some 350,000 distinct CDR3 sequences, 3% to 4.5% of them present only once. Sequenced material: PBMCs, taken 5 days after the yellow fever booster vaccination. The receptors originated from a man between 18 and 29 years old who received the YFV17D yellow fever vaccine.

Ten or more counts support this clonotype. This sequence joins TRBV20-1 and TRBJ2-5; possible D gene TRBD2, 5 bases. The CDR3 has 15 amino acids. Per germline, CDR1 DFQATT and CDR2 SNEGSKA (reference sequence). Between the trimmed V and J ends, which lost 1 base and 2 bases, there was a span of 14 bases. CDR3 bases: TGCAGTGCTAGAGCTACGGGAAGTGGACAAGAGACCCAGTACTTC. Translated, it gives CSARATGSGQETQYF.

This clonotype was seen only a few times. The chain links TRBV6-2 or TRBV6-3 to TRBJ2-5, with D hard to call. The length of the CDR3 is 13 residues. Trimming stripped 2 bases from V and 3 bases from J, with 7 bases between. CDR1 MNHEY and CDR2 SVGEGT come from the germline V gene. This chain's CDR3 is CASSYLAEETQYF. DNA for the CDR3: TGTGCCAGCAGTTACCTGGCAGAAGAGACCCAGTACTTC.

Ten or more counts support this clonotype. The V gene is TRBV7-2, the J gene TRBJ2-5, with 7 bases lining up with TRBD1. The junction had 5 bases not matched to a gene; V was cut back by 6 bases and J by 4 bases. Germline lookup yields CDR1 SGHTA and CDR2 FQGNSA. CDR3 length equals 13 residues. CDR3 in amino acids: CASRKGQAETQYF. In DNA, the CDR3 is TGTGCCAGCAGGAAAGGACAGGCAGAGACCCAGTACTTC.

The chain combines TRBV5-1 with TRBJ2-2, with 9 bases aligning to TRBD1. Germline loops: CDR1 SGHRS, CDR2 YFSETQ. This CDR3 spans 16 amino acids. Unmatched junction bases numbered 6, after V lost 0 bases and J lost 6 bases. The CDR3: CASSLVGTGSPGELFF. CDR3 coding DNA: TGCGCCAGCAGCTTGGTTGGGACAGGGTCCCCCGGGGAGCTGTTTTTT.

This clonotype turned up a few times. The chain carries TRBV5-1 and TRBJ2-1; 10 positions agree with TRBD2. Losses at the gene ends were 2 bases for V and 7 bases for J; bases not matched to a gene: 6. In germline, CDR1 is SGHRS, CDR2 YFSETQ. There are 15 residues in the CDR3. The CDR3 protein is CASSFSGLATNEQFF. In DNA form, the CDR3 reads TGCGCCAGCAGCTTTTCGGGACTAGCGACGAATGAGCAGTTCTTC.

The chain has TRBV20-1 and TRBJ1-3; no clear D gene. Per the germline V gene, CDR1 is DFQATT and CDR2 is SNEGSKA (reference sequence). Between the trimmed V and J ends, which lost 3 bases and 3 bases, there was a span of 9 bases. This CDR3 region has 13 residues. This CDR3 reads CSASLRGGNTIYF. Written as DNA, the CDR3 is TGCAGTGCTAGTCTCCGCGGTGGAAACACCATATATTTT.

A few counts support this clonotype. The chain uses TRBV19 and TRBJ1-1, with 10 positions matching TRBD1. V dropped 7 bases and J dropped 0; count of bases not matched to a gene: 8. Germline V lookup: CDR1 LNHDA, CDR2 SQIVND (reference sequence). There are 16 residues in the CDR3. CDR3 sequence (DNA): TGTGCCAGTAACGCGGGACAGGGGAGGATGAACACTGAAGCTTTCTTT. Amino acid sequence: CASNAGQGRMNTEAFF.

Many counts were recorded for this clonotype. The genes are TRBV6-6 and TRBJ1-5, with a possible D match to TRBD1 (5 bases). The V and J ends lost 4 bases and 2 bases respectively, with 12 bases between them. Germline loops: CDR1 MNHNY, CDR2 SVGAGI (reference sequence). This CDR3 is built from 15 residues. The CDR3 is CASSFPREGNQPQHF. As DNA, the CDR3 is TGTGCCAGCAGTTTCCCCAGGGAGGGCAATCAGCCCCAGCATTTT.

This clonotype has a handful of counts. CDR3 coding DNA: TGCGCCAGCAGCCAAGATCTCGGAGGCAGAGAGTACGAGCAGTACTTC. This sequence encodes CASSQDLGGREYEQYF. V is TRBV4-1 and J is TRBJ2-7, with a weak D call TRBD2 (5 bases). The CDR3 contains 16 residues. Germline V gene data show CDR1 as MGHRA and CDR2 as YSYEKL. The germline V and J ends were trimmed by 0 bases and 4 bases, with 16 bases remaining between them.

This clonotype showed up many times. Here the CDR3 reads CASSLQEGQGGSNEKLFF. The CDR3 DNA reads TGTGCCAGCAGCTTACAAGAGGGACAGGGTGGATCTAATGAAAAACTGTTTTTT. The V gene is TRBV7-4, the J gene TRBJ1-4; 9 nucleotides line up with TRBD1. The length of the CDR3 is 18 residues. Germline values: CDR1 SGHVT, CDR2 SQSDAQ. J gave up 3 bases and V 2 bases, and 10 bases lay outside the gene matches.

This clonotype was picked up a small number of times. The chain combines TRBV12-3 or TRBV12-4 with TRBJ1-3; D remains ambiguous. The CDR3 is 15 amino acids. V dropped 1 base and J dropped 3 bases, with 10 bases sitting between them. Written as DNA, the CDR3 is TGTGCCAGCAGTTTAGATTCGGCAGGTGGAAACACCATATATTTT. It codes for CASSLDSAGGNTIYF.

This chain uses TRBV7-9 with TRBJ1-1; no clear D gene. V lost 5 bases and J lost 10, with 14 bases in between. Germline CDR1 SEHNR, CDR2 FQNEAQ (reference sequence). This CDR3 has 12 amino acids. Written as DNA, the CDR3 is TGTGCCAGCAGCCCCGAACCCTCCGTAGCTTTCTTT. It codes for CASSPEPSVAFF.

This clonotype occurred many times. V usage is TRBV20-1 and J usage is TRBJ2-5; perhaps TRBD1 as D (6 bases). The germline gives CDR1 DFQATT, CDR2 SNEGSKA (reference sequence). This CDR3 is 16 amino acids long. Trimming removed 2 bases at V and 5 bases at J, with 21 bases between. The CDR3 region has the DNA TGCAGTGCTAGAAAAAGTGGTGGACAGCCAGGGGAGACCCAGTACTTC. Amino acid sequence: CSARKSGGQPGETQYF.

The chain links TRBV9 to TRBJ2-2, with D perhaps TRBD1 (6 bases). There are 14 residues in the CDR3. V was cut by 5 bases and J by 3 bases, with 11 bases left in between. Germline V gene lookup returns CDR1 SGDLS and CDR2 YYNGEE. The CDR3 here is CASRQGLDTGELFF. Here the CDR3 DNA reads TGTGCCAGCAGACAGGGTCTCGACACCGGGGAGCTGTTTTTT.

In its sample, this clonotype was seen a few times. The genes are TRBV16 and TRBJ2-1; D could derive from TRBD1 or TRBD2 (5 bases each). CDR3 length equals 17 residues. V was pared by 5 bases and J by 5 bases, with 22 bases between. In germline, CDR1 is KGHSY, CDR2 FQNENV. The CDR3 nucleotides read TGTGCCAGCAGCGGTAGGAGGTGGGGCCTAGCTAACAATGAGCAGTTCTTC. Encoded protein: CASSGRRWGLANNEQFF.

The chain uses TRBV2 and TRBJ1-2; no reliable D call. Germline-derived CDR1 and CDR2 are SNHLY and FYNNEI. CDR3 length equals 13 residues. Trimming took 5 bases from V and 8 from J, leaving 15 bases between them. The CDR3 loop reads CASSLDPREGYTF. For the CDR3, the DNA is TGTGCCAGCAGTCTGGACCCTCGGGAGGGCTACACCTTC.

The chain couples TRBV20-1 to TRBJ1-6, with D possibly being TRBD1 (5 bases). The CDR3 totals 14 residues. V was pared by 4 bases and J by 8 bases, with 15 bases between. The germline V gene encodes CDR1 DFQATT and CDR2 SNEGSKA (reference sequence). CDR3 coding DNA: TGCAGTGCTATCCCTTCAGGGAGGGATTCACCCCTCCACTTT. Its translation is CSAIPSGRDSPLHF.

This clonotype was observed a handful of times. The genes are TRBV19 and TRBJ1-5; no reliable D call. The germline V gene encodes CDR1 LNHDA and CDR2 SQIVND (reference sequence). The CDR3 is made up of 11 amino acids. V lost 7 bases and J 7 bases, leaving 8 bases between the germline ends. In DNA, the CDR3 is TGTGCCAGTACCCCGGGGCAGCCCCAGCATTTT. Translation gives CASTPGQPQHF.

This clonotype came up many times. This chain connects TRBV7-9 to TRBJ2-3, with TRBD1 identical over 7 bases. The CDR3 spans 15 residues. In germline, CDR1 is SEHNR, CDR2 FQNEAQ (reference sequence). The V and J ends lost 5 bases and 2 bases, in that order; junction bases with no gene match: 7. CDR3 loop: CASSPRDRATDTQYF. In DNA, the CDR3 is TGTGCCAGCAGCCCCCGGGACAGAGCCACAGATACGCAGTATTTT.

This clonotype showed up many times. The CDR3 bases are TGCAGCGTTGAGGCCCCAAGCCGAGATACGCAGTATTTT. Translation: CSVEAPSRDTQYF. This rearrangement joins TRBV29-1 to TRBJ2-3; D not certain. Germline CDR1 and CDR2: SQVTM and ANQGSEA. This CDR3 contains 13 residues. V was cut by 3 bases and J by 5 bases, with 12 bases left in between.

The genes are TRBV20-1 and TRBJ1-2; D is perhaps TRBD1 (5 bases). Germline-derived CDR1 and CDR2 are DFQATT and SNEGSKA (reference sequence). The V gene lost 0 bases and the J gene lost 1 base, with 12 bases spanning the gap. This CDR3 has 15 amino acids. In nucleotides, the CDR3 is TGCAGTGCTAGAGATTGGGCAGGGTTTAACTATGGCTACACCTTC. Protein: CSARDWAGFNYGYTF.

This clonotype was found a few times. The gene calls are TRBV6-1 and TRBJ2-1; D is undetermined. CDR1 and CDR2 from the germline V gene are MNHNS and SASEGT. The CDR3 has 14 amino acids. V dropped 7 bases and J dropped 1 base, with 11 bases sitting between them. The CDR3 DNA sequence: TGTGCCAGCAAACCCCCGGGTTCCTACAATGAGCAGTTCTTC. The encoded protein is CASKPPGSYNEQFF.

This clonotype was detected only a few times. The chain is built from TRBV29-1 and TRBJ2-7; TRBD1 is a possible D gene (6 bases). The CDR3 length is 11 residues. V lost 6 bases and J 6 bases, leaving 12 bases between the germline ends. CDR1 and CDR2 (germline): SQVTM, ANQGSEA. CDR3 region: CSVRTDFEQYV. As DNA, the CDR3 is TGCAGCGTGCGGACAGACTTCGAGCAGTACGTC.

This clonotype was observed a handful of times. The gene calls are TRBV10-3 and TRBJ2-7, with 12 bases fitting TRBD1. CDR3 size: 15 residues. J lost 6 bases, V lost 6 bases, and 9 bases had no gene match. Looked up from germline, CDR1 is ENHRY and CDR2 is SYGVKD. This CDR3 reads CAIRGAGTGGLEQYF. The CDR3 DNA reads as TGTGCCATCAGGGGGGCCGGGACAGGGGGCCTCGAGCAGTACTTC.

This clonotype was observed a handful of times. The chain has TRBV4-1 and TRBJ2-5; the D gene is possibly TRBD2 (5 bases). The length of the CDR3 is 15 residues. Germline assignment: CDR1 MGHRA and CDR2 YSYEKL. V shed 4 bases and J shed 4 bases, with 16 bases lying between them. CDR3 nucleotides: TGCGCCAGCAGCCTTCGTGACTACTCCCCAGAGACCCAGTACTTC. It encodes CASSLRDYSPETQYF.

This clonotype was seen a handful of times. The chain has TRBV5-5 and TRBJ1-2, with TRBD1 matching 7 bases. V trimming: 4 bases; J trimming: 0 bases; junction bases outside the gene matches: 3. In germline, CDR1 is SGHKS, CDR2 YYEKEE (reference sequence). CDR3 length: 14 residues. The DNA of the CDR3 is TGTGCCAGCAGCGTGACAGGGCCTAACTATGGCTACACCTTC. Translation: CASSVTGPNYGYTF. The full variable domain, with the rest looked up from reference TRBV5-5 and TRBJ1-2, is DAGVTQSPTHLIKTRGQQVTLRCSPISGHKSVSWYQQVLGQGPQFIFQYYEKEERGRGNFPDRFSARQFPNYSSELNVNALLLGDSALYLCASSVTGPNYGYTFGSGTRLTVV.

The chain links TRBV20-1 to TRBJ1-2, with D perhaps TRBD1 (5 bases). V lost 5 bases and J lost 4, with 14 bases in between. Germline V gives CDR1 DFQATT, CDR2 SNEGSKA (reference sequence). The CDR3 contains 13 residues. This chain's CDR3 is CSAGRDGGYGYTF. Here the CDR3 DNA reads TGCAGTGCTGGTAGGGACGGCGGCTATGGCTACACCTTC.

The gene calls are TRBV6-5 and TRBJ2-5; no firm D call. The CDR3 spans 14 residues. CDR1 MNHEY and CDR2 SVGAGI come from the germline V gene. V was clipped by 0 bases and J by 1 base, with 6 bases between them. The CDR3 spells CASSYSPIQETQYF. For the CDR3, the DNA is TGTGCCAGCAGTTACTCTCCGATCCAAGAGACCCAGTACTTC.

This clonotype occurred a few times. This sequence joins TRBV15 and TRBJ1-5; tentative D call: TRBD1 (6 bases). Per the germline V gene, CDR1 is LNHNV and CDR2 is YYDKDF (reference sequence). Trimming removed 9 bases from V and 6 bases from J, with 12 bases in between. The CDR3 contains 12 residues. DNA for the CDR3: TGTGCCACTTCCCCAGGGGTTCAGCCCCAGCATTTT. Amino acid sequence: CATSPGVQPQHF.

This clonotype occurred many times. The chain recombines TRBV27 with TRBJ2-3, with D possibly matching TRBD2 (7 bases). Trimming cost V 7 bases and J 2 bases, with 16 bases left between them. This CDR3 is 15 amino acids long. Germline CDR1 MNHEY, CDR2 SMNVEV (reference sequence). The CDR3 spells CASKGGTYYTDTQYF. CDR3 DNA sequence: TGTGCCAGCAAGGGGGGGACTTACTACACAGATACGCAGTATTTT.

The chain carries TRBV5-1 and TRBJ1-1; a weak D match, TRBD1 (5 bases). The CDR3 is 11 residues long. The V and J ends lost 8 bases and 7 bases respectively, with 12 bases between them. The germline gives CDR1 SGHRS, CDR2 YFSETQ. The CDR3 DNA follows: TGCGCCAGTATCGAGGGGTTTGAAGCTTTCTTT. It encodes CASIEGFEAFF.

The CDR3 loop reads CASSWNEGYGYTF. The CDR3 bases are TGCGCCAGCAGCTGGAATGAGGGGTATGGCTACACCTTC. The chain joins TRBV5-1 to TRBJ1-2; a possible D gene is TRBD1 (5 bases). CDR3 size: 13 residues. V shed 3 bases and J shed 5 bases, with 11 bases lying between them. CDR1 and CDR2 from the germline V gene are SGHRS and YFSETQ.